This T cell receptor beta chain was retrieved from a study of spatial heterogeneity in lung cancer. V was shortened by 2 bases and J by 1 base, with 5 bases between the two germline ends. CDR1 is SGHAT and CDR2 is FQNNGV in the germline V gene. This CDR3 contains 13 residues. TCRdb reprocessed the 5' RACE reads via MiXCR and lists one record per CDR3 protein. The sample consists of 2,500 to 3,500 distinct CDR3 sequences, around 3.5% of them appearing once. Overall study results and limits: Counts of expanded intratumoral alpha and beta TCRs tracked tumor mutation counts.

This clonotype was recorded many times. Its cognate antigen is unknown. As to time point: sample taken at primary tumor resection. The rearrangement links TRBV11-2 to TRBJ2-5; D ambiguous. The specimen comprised lung tumor tissue, sampled at surgery. This receptor was taken from a male donor with early-stage non-small cell lung cancer. The CDR3 here is CASSLNSQETQYF. The CDR3 bases are TGTGCCAGCAGCTTAAACAGCCAAGAGACCCAGTACTTC.